The present TCR beta chain was sequenced within a study of T cells in Graves' hyperthyroidism and ophthalmopathy. Study overall: Peripheral blood was secured at the point of initial diagnosis, before any treatment.

Whole-study findings and limits: Blood also showed most of the thyroid clonotypes that were expanded above 0.001.

Germline V gives CDR1 SGHNT, CDR2 YENEEA. This CDR3 has 14 amino acids. V was clipped by 1 base and J by 1 base, with 4 bases between them. This clonotype was counted at least ten times. Its specificity is not known. The hyperthyroidism patients had all been newly diagnosed, and their disease duration was under 2 months. Their ages ranged from 18 to 65 years. Pregnant or lactating patients were excluded, as were those with uncontrolled infection or other autoimmune disease. Researchers took RNA transcripts and amplified the TCR beta CDR3 regions from them. A set of HTBI primers served as the primers for a first-round RT-PCR of the TCR CDR3. TCRdb redid the calling of the multiplex PCR reads with MiXCR, one entry per CDR3 protein. Of around 190,000 distinct CDR3 sequences listed, less than 20% are singletons.

Sequenced material: blood. The receptor's source is a woman aged 50 to 60 with Graves' hyperthyroidism. The chain combines TRBV11-3 with TRBJ2-2; D is uncertain. This CDR3 reads CASSLVENTGELFF. DNA for the CDR3: TGTGCCAGCAGCTTAGTCGAGAACACCGGGGAGCTGTTTTTT.